This T cell receptor (beta chain) was obtained from a study of CD8 T cells in Susac syndrome. Study-wide findings and caveats: As acknowledged by the study, its TCR sequencing and HLA analysis included a relatively small number of individuals.

Of note for this clonotype: No antigen is known for it.

The multiple sclerosis controls consisted of treatment-naive patients with relapsing-remitting disease, either stable or active. FACS was used to enrich TEMRA cells, whereas the CD8+ and CD4+ T cells were obtained by negative isolation. The CDR3 runs 14 residues. The germline gives CDR1 SGHDT, CDR2 YYEEEE. The V and J ends lost 4 bases and 3 bases respectively, with 11 bases between them. RNA amounts of about 0.5 to 1 ug underwent reverse transcription with random hexamers. Amplification of TCR beta CDR3 by immunoSEQ multiplex PCR spanned 54 Vbeta and 13 Jbeta. One entry per CDR3 protein results from TCRdb running MiXCR on the immunoSEQ multiplex PCR reads. The sample lists tens of thousands of distinct CDR3 sequences; roughly 95% were seen once.

The source is a human donor with multiple sclerosis. The chain employs TRBV5-6 and TRBJ1-5; a weak D match, TRBD1 (6 bases). Sequencing input: CD4+ T cells from PBMCs. In nucleotides, the CDR3 is TGTGCCAGCAGCCAGTACAGGGACAATCAGCCCCAGCATTTT. It yields the protein CASSQYRDNQPQHF.